A single sample gave rise to the 31 T cell receptor beta chains below, sequenced in a study of T-cell memory formation after mild COVID-19. TCRdb re-called the 5' RACE reads with MiXCR, one entry per CDR3 protein. The sample includes roughly 190,000 distinct CDR3 sequences, around 16% of them seen just once. The sample consisted of PBMCs or a T cell subset sorted from them (not recorded which). Every receptor here comes from an adult woman who had mild COVID-19 (a few samples of this study predate the infection). Cell type and time point are not known.

CDR3 nucleotide sequence: TGTGCCAGCAGCTTAGATGGTGCAGGTTCCTACAATGAGCAGTTCTTC. Encoded protein: CASSLDGAGSYNEQFF. The chain carries TRBV7-6 and TRBJ2-1, with no clear D. The CDR3 spans 16 residues. Per the germline V gene, CDR1 is SGHVS and CDR2 is FNYEAQ. V was shortened by 1 base and J by 1 base, with 11 bases between the two germline ends.

This clonotype occurred a few times. V usage is TRBV7-2 and J usage is TRBJ1-1; D gene uncertain. The germline gives CDR1 SGHTA, CDR2 FQGNSA. V was trimmed by 2 bases and J by 10 bases, leaving 11 bases between them. This CDR3 comprises 12 residues. The CDR3 protein is CASSLNGLGAFF. CDR3 coding DNA: TGTGCCAGCAGCTTAAATGGGTTGGGAGCTTTCTTT.

A few counts support this clonotype. The rearrangement joins TRBV9 to TRBJ1-2; D might be TRBD1 (5 bases). Looked up from germline, CDR1 is SGDLS and CDR2 is YYNGEE. The CDR3 length is 12 residues. V gave up 8 bases and J gave up 8 bases, with 16 bases separating them. The CDR3 spells CASSTVSGGYTF. The CDR3 DNA reads as TGTGCCAGTTCGACAGTGAGCGGAGGCTACACCTTC.

This clonotype showed up many times. The chain recombines TRBV7-9 with TRBJ1-1; possible D gene TRBD1, 6 bases. V shed 8 bases and J shed 1 base, with 14 bases lying between them. The CDR3 sequence is 14 residues long. Germline assignment: CDR1 SEHNR and CDR2 FQNEAQ (reference sequence). The CDR3 nucleotides read TGTGCCAGCGGTTACAGGGTGGAGAACACTGAAGCTTTCTTT. This encodes CASGYRVENTEAFF.

The chain combines TRBV30 with TRBJ2-6; D not resolved. From germline, CDR1 is GTSNPN and CDR2 SVGIG (reference sequence). The CDR3 spans 15 residues. The V end lost 4 bases, the J end lost 1 base, and 11 bases lay between the germline ends. CDR3: CAWNRALSGANVLTF. The CDR3 DNA reads TGTGCCTGGAACCGGGCTTTGTCTGGGGCCAACGTCCTGACTTTC.

This clonotype has only a few counts. J is TRBJ2-7 and V is TRBV29-1, with D perhaps given as TRBD1 or TRBD2 (5 bases each). The CDR3 extends over 13 amino acids. Trimming cost V 8 bases and J 2 bases, with 16 bases left between them. Germline V lookup: CDR1 SQVTM, CDR2 ANQGSEA. CDR3 sequence: CSIVRGATYEQYF. CDR3 coding DNA: TGCAGCATCGTTAGAGGGGCCACCTACGAGCAGTACTTC.

The rearrangement links TRBV6-6 to TRBJ2-3; 7 nucleotides match TRBD1. Germline V lookup: CDR1 MNHNY, CDR2 SVGAGI (reference sequence). The CDR3 is 15 residues long. After removal of 6 bases from V and 2 bases from J, the junction contained 8 bases not matched to a gene. CDR3 residues: CASSPRDSLTDTQYF. In nucleotides, the CDR3 is TGTGCCAGCAGCCCCAGGGACAGCCTCACAGATACGCAGTATTTT.

In its sample, this clonotype was seen many times. This rearrangement joins TRBV12-3 or TRBV12-4 to TRBJ1-5; no reliable D call. The V end lost 6 bases, the J end lost 5 bases, and 17 bases lay between the germline ends. The CDR3 has 15 amino acids. The CDR3 loop is CASSPGRVGHQPQHF. In DNA, the CDR3 is TGTGCCAGCAGCCCGGGGAGAGTGGGCCATCAGCCCCAGCATTTT.

This clonotype was observed once. The chain employs TRBV5-5 and TRBJ2-1, with 11 bases matching TRBD2. V lost 0 bases and J lost 8; bases outside the gene matches: 4. The CDR3 totals 15 residues. Germline lookup yields CDR1 SGHKS and CDR2 YYEKEE (reference sequence). CDR3 nucleotide sequence: TGTGCCAGCAGCTTGGGACTAGCGGGGCTGGATGAGCAGTTCTTC. It yields the protein CASSLGLAGLDEQFF.

The V and J genes are TRBV3-2 and TRBJ2-7; the table calls TRBD2, which could not be checked here. TRBV3-2 is classified as a pseudogene. The CDR3 is 17 residues long. DNA for the CDR3: TGTGCCAGCAGCCAGAAGCTCGCCCCCCGCTTCTCCTACGAGCAGTACTTC. It is translated as CASSQKLAPRFSYEQYF.

The rearrangement joins TRBV12-3 or TRBV12-4 to TRBJ1-2; D gene unclear. The length of the CDR3 is 11 residues. The V and J ends lost 5 bases and 8 bases respectively, with 9 bases between them. The CDR3 DNA is TGTGCCAGCAGTGCCCCAGGCGGCTACACCTTC. Its translation is CASSAPGGYTF.

This clonotype was detected ten times or more. The CDR3 sequence is CASSSTAWADTQYF. Here the CDR3 DNA reads TGTGCCAGCAGCTCCACAGCCTGGGCAGATACGCAGTATTTT. V and J are TRBV7-8 and TRBJ2-3; no reliable D call. Per the germline V gene, CDR1 is SGHVS and CDR2 is FQNEAQ. The CDR3 extends over 14 amino acids. V was cut by 4 bases and J by 4 bases, with 12 bases left in between.

This clonotype was observed a handful of times. The V and J genes are TRBV18 and TRBJ1-1, with D uncertain. Trimming pared 3 bases from V and 4 bases from J, leaving 12 bases between. This CDR3 is built from 14 residues. The germline CDR1 and CDR2 sequences are KGHSH and LQKENI. CDR3 bases: TGTGCCAGCTCACCGAACATGGAGGGCACTGAAGCTTTCTTT. This gives the protein CASSPNMEGTEAFF.

The chain is built from TRBV7-6 and TRBJ2-1, with 9 bases lining up with TRBD2. Germline lookup yields CDR1 SGHVS and CDR2 FNYEAQ. V trimming: 0 bases; J trimming: 9 bases; junction bases outside the gene matches: 9. The CDR3 runs to 16 residues. CDR3 amino acids: CASSLAPSGIRSEQFF. As DNA, the CDR3 is TGTGCCAGCAGCTTAGCGCCTAGCGGGATCCGATCTGAGCAGTTCTTC.

This clonotype has a handful of counts. The V call is TRBV29-1, the J call TRBJ2-1, with a weak D call TRBD2 (5 bases). There are 12 residues in the CDR3. Trimming removed 7 bases at V and 10 bases at J, with 17 bases between. Germline V gene data show CDR1 as SQVTM and CDR2 as ANQGSEA. CDR3 protein: CSASGATGEQFF. CDR3 coding DNA: TGCAGCGCCTCAGGCGCCACGGGGGAGCAGTTCTTC.

The V gene is TRBV12-3 or TRBV12-4, the J gene TRBJ2-7, with 8 bases identical to TRBD1. This CDR3 has 15 residues. Unmatched junction bases numbered 10, after V lost 8 bases and J lost 1 base. CDR3 bases: TGTGCCAGCCAGGGGGCTCCACGACGATCCTACGAGCAGTACTTC. Its translation: CASQGAPRRSYEQYF.

This chain links TRBV4-3 with TRBJ1-2, with D tentatively TRBD1 (5 bases). Per the germline V gene, CDR1 is LGHNA and CDR2 is YSLEER. The CDR3 totals 15 residues. Trimming took off 0 bases at V and 4 bases at J, with 12 bases between the two ends. The DNA of the CDR3 is TGCGCCAGCAGCCAAGATCGGAGGGGTTCCTATGGCTACACCTTC. Its protein product is CASSQDRRGSYGYTF.

The chain is built from TRBV20-1 and TRBJ2-3, with D maybe TRBD1 (5 bases). The CDR3 totals 14 residues. The V gene lost 0 bases and the J gene lost 4 bases, with 11 bases spanning the gap. The germline V gene has CDR1 DFQATT and CDR2 SNEGSKA (reference sequence). CDR3 sequence (DNA): TGCAGTGCTAGAGACAGGGCTTCCCCAGATACGCAGTATTTT. This translates into CSARDRASPDTQYF.

This clonotype was seen only a few times. The V call is TRBV5-1, the J call TRBJ2-5; maybe TRBD1 (6 bases). Between the trimmed V and J ends, which lost 4 bases and 5 bases, there was a span of 18 bases. Germline V gene lookup returns CDR1 SGHRS and CDR2 YFSETQ. This CDR3 region has 15 residues. CDR3 amino acids: CASSPSPGHLETQYF. As DNA, the CDR3 is TGCGCCAGCAGCCCATCTCCGGGACACTTGGAGACCCAGTACTTC.

This clonotype was picked up one time. The chain has TRBV5-6 and TRBJ2-1; D might be TRBD1 (5 bases). The CDR3 sequence is 16 residues long. Germline V CDR1 and CDR2: SGHDT, YYEEEE. Trimming took 2 bases from V and 4 from J, leaving 16 bases between them. This chain's CDR3 is CASSFDLYPGYNEQFF. CDR3 nucleotides: TGTGCCAGCAGCTTCGACCTGTATCCAGGGTACAATGAGCAGTTCTTC.

A few counts support this clonotype. This rearrangement joins TRBV24-1 to TRBJ1-2, with D possibly matching TRBD1 (5 bases). The CDR3 is 13 amino acids. Trimming removed 4 bases at V and 8 bases at J, with 13 bases between. CDR1 KGHDR and CDR2 SFDVKD come from the germline V gene. In DNA, the CDR3 is TGTGCCACCAGTGAGGCCGGGCGGGGCGGCTACACCTTC. This gives the protein CATSEAGRGGYTF.

This clonotype was found a few times. The chain has TRBV5-1 and TRBJ2-7; 14 nucleotides match TRBD2. This CDR3 has 15 residues. V was clipped by 4 bases and J by 6 bases; unmatched bases: 6. Germline V gives CDR1 SGHRS, CDR2 YFSETQ. CDR3 bases: TGCGCCAGCAGCCAGGGACTAGCGGGAGTAGGCGAGCAGTACTTC. Its protein product is CASSQGLAGVGEQYF.

The gene calls are TRBV6-5 and TRBJ1-3; D call uncertain. The germline CDR1 and CDR2 sequences are MNHEY and SVGAGI. Trimming pared 5 bases from V and 0 bases from J, leaving 11 bases between. The CDR3 contains 15 residues. The DNA for the CDR3 is TGTGCCAGCAGTCCGGGCTGGTCCTCTGGAAACACCATATATTTT. It encodes CASSPGWSSGNTIYF.

Only a few counts were recorded for this clonotype. This chain's CDR3 is CAIGGESVANQPQHF. In nucleotides, the CDR3 is TGTGCCATCGGGGGGGAATCAGTTGCTAATCAGCCCCAGCATTTT. The V and J genes are TRBV10-3 and TRBJ1-5, with D possibly TRBD1 on 5 matching bases. The ends were cut back, 8 bases at V and 4 bases at J, with 18 bases in the middle. The germline CDR1 and CDR2 sequences are ENHRY and SYGVKD. The length of the CDR3 is 15 residues.

The V gene is TRBV7-9, the J gene TRBJ2-3; 8 positions match TRBD1. The CDR3 spans 15 residues. The junction had 6 bases not matched to a gene; V was cut back by 3 bases and J by 4 bases. Looked up from germline, CDR1 is SEHNR and CDR2 is FQNEAQ (reference sequence). The CDR3 bases are TGTGCCAGCAGCTTGGCTCAGGGGGCTGCAGATACGCAGTATTTT. Translated: CASSLAQGAADTQYF.

This clonotype has a handful of counts. The V call is TRBV7-2, the J call TRBJ1-2; tentatively, D is TRBD1 (5 bases). The CDR3 length is 15 residues. V dropped 0 bases and J dropped 1 base, with 9 bases sitting between them. CDR1 SGHTA and CDR2 FQGNSA come from the germline V gene. CDR3 DNA sequence: TGTGCCAGCAGCTTAGCCGGGACGGGTAACTATGGCTACACCTTC. It is translated as CASSLAGTGNYGYTF.

This clonotype was seen a few times. This chain joins TRBV20-1 and TRBJ2-1; no firm D call. Trimming removed 2 bases at V and 10 bases at J, with 9 bases between. The CDR3 contains 11 residues. The germline V gene has CDR1 DFQATT and CDR2 SNEGSKA (reference sequence). This CDR3 reads CSARRQMEQFF. CDR3 in DNA: TGCAGTGCTAGAAGGCAGATGGAGCAGTTCTTC.

Only a few counts were recorded for this clonotype. The J gene is TRBJ1-1, the V gene TRBV2; D gene ambiguous. V was trimmed by 4 bases and J by 0 bases, leaving 12 bases between them. This CDR3 spans 15 amino acids. Germline V lookup: CDR1 SNHLY, CDR2 FYNNEI. DNA for the CDR3: TGTGCCAGCAGTGCGGGTTTAGGGTTGAACACTGAAGCTTTCTTT. Its protein product is CASSAGLGLNTEAFF. Complete variable domain (other parts from reference TRBV2 and TRBJ1-1): EPEVTQTPSHQVTQMGQEVILRCVPISNHLYFYWYRQILGQKVEFLVSFYNNEISEKSEIFDDQFSVERPDGSNFTLKIRSTKLEDSAMYFCASSAGLGLNTEAFFGQGTRLTVV.

This clonotype showed up many times. This chain connects TRBV7-9 to TRBJ2-1; 13 bases align to TRBD2. Trimming cost V 2 bases and J 5 bases; bases outside gene matches: 12. From germline, CDR1 is SEHNR and CDR2 FQNEAQ (reference sequence). The CDR3 length is 19 residues. CDR3 DNA: TGTGCCAGCAGCTTATTGCTCCGTTTAGGACTAGCGGGGGACAATGAGCAGTTCTTC. Translation gives CASSLLLRLGLAGDNEQFF. Combining the CDR3 with reference TRBV7-9 and TRBJ2-1 gives the whole variable domain DTGVSQNPRHKITKRGQNVTFRCDPISEHNRLYWYRQTLGQGPEFLTYFQNEAQLEKSRLLSDRFSAERPKGSFSTLEIQRTEQGDSAMYLCASSLLLRLGLAGDNEQFFGPGTRLTVL.

This chain uses TRBV12-3 or TRBV12-4 with TRBJ2-2; 9 nucleotides agree with TRBD2. Trimming took 6 bases from V and 5 from J; bases not matched to a gene: 4. CDR3 size: 14 residues. The DNA for the CDR3 is TGTGCCAGCAGAAGGACTAGCGTAACCGGGGAGCTGTTTTTT. This encodes CASRRTSVTGELFF.

The chain employs TRBV19 and TRBJ1-1; D may be TRBD1 (6 bases). This CDR3 has 13 amino acids. V lost 4 bases and J lost 1, with 7 bases in between. Germline V gene data show CDR1 as LNHDA and CDR2 as SQIVND (reference sequence). For the CDR3, the DNA is TGTGCCAGTAGTAGGGGACAGAACACTGAAGCTTTCTTT. Amino acids: CASSRGQNTEAFF. The complete variable domain, with remaining parts taken from reference TRBV19 and TRBJ1-1, reads DGGITQSPKYLFRKEGQNVTLSCEQNLNHDAMYWYRQDPGQGLRLIYYSQIVNDFQKGDIAEGYSVSREKKESFPLTVTSAQKNPTAFYLCASSRGQNTEAFFGQGTRLTVV.